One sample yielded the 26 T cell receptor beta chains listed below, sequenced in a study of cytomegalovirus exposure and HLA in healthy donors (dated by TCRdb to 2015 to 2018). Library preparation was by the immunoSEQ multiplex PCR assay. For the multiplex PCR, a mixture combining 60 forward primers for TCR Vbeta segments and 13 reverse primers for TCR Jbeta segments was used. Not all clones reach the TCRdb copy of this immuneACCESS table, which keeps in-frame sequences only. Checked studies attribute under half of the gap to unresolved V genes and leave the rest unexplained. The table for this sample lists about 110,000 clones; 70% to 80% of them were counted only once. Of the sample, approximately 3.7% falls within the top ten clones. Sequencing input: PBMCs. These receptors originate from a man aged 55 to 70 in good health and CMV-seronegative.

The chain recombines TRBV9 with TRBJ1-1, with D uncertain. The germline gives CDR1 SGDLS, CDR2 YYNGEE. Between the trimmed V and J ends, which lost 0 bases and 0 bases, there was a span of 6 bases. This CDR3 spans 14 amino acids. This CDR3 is CASSVGSVNTEAFF. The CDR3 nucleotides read TGTGCCAGCAGCGTAGGAAGCGTGAACACTGAAGCTTTCTTT.

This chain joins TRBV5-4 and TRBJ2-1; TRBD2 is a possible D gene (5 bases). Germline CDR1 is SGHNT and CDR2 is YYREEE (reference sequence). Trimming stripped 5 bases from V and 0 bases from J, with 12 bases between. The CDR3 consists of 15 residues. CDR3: CASSPSGSSYNEQFF. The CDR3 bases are TGTGCCAGCAGTCCGAGCGGCTCCTCCTACAATGAGCAGTTCTTC.

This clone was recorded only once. CDR3 sequence: CASSQAFPGKTGGYQPQHF. The CDR3 DNA follows: TGCGCCAGCAGCCAAGCGTTCCCTGGGAAAACAGGGGGGTATCAGCCCCAGCATTTT. The chain employs TRBV4-3 and TRBJ1-5, with TRBD1 matching over 8 bases. With V trimmed by 1 base and J by 5 bases, 16 bases remained unmatched. Germline CDR1 LGHNA, CDR2 YSLEER. CDR3 length: 19 residues.

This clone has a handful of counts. Written as DNA, the CDR3 is TGTGCCAGCAGCAGAGGGGGCGCGGGGGGCTACACCTTC. It is translated as CASSRGGAGGYTF. The genes are TRBV7-8 and TRBJ1-2; 7 bases are shared with TRBD1. Germline loops: CDR1 SGHVS, CDR2 FQNEAQ. This CDR3 comprises 13 residues. V lost 5 bases, J lost 8 bases, and 8 bases stayed unmatched. Full variable domain (remainder filled in from reference TRBV7-8 and TRBJ1-2): GAGVSQSPRYKVAKRGQDVALRCDPISGHVSLFWYQQALGQGPEFLTYFQNEAQLDKSGLPSDRFFAERPEGSVSTLKIQRTQQEDSAVYLCASSRGGAGGYTFGSGTRLTVV.

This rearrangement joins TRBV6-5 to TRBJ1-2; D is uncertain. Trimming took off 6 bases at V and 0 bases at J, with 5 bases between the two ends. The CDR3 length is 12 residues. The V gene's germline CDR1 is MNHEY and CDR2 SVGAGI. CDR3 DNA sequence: TGTGCCAGCAGCCAGGCTAACTATGGCTACACCTTC. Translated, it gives CASSQANYGYTF.

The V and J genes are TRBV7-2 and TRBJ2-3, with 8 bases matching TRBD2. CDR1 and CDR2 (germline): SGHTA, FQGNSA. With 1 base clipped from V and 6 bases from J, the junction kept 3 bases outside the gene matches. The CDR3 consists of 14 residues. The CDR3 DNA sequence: TGTGCCAGCAGCTTAGGGGCTAGCGGGGATACGCAGTATTTT. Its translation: CASSLGASGDTQYF.

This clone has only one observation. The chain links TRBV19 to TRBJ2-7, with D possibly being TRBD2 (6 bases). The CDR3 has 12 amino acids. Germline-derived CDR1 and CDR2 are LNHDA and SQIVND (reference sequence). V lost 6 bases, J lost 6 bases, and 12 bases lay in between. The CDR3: CASSYKRAEQYF. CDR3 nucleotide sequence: TGTGCCAGTAGCTACAAGCGGGCCGAGCAGTACTTC.

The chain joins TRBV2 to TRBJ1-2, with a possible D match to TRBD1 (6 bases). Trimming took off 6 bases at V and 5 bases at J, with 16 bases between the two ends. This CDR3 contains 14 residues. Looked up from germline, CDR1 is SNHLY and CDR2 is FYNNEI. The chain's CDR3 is CASREQGKDYGYTF. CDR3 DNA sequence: TGTGCCAGCAGAGAGCAGGGGAAGGATTATGGCTACACCTTC.

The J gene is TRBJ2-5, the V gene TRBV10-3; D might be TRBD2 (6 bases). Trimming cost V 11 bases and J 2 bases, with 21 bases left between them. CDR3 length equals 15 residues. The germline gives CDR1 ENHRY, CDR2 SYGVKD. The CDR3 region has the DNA TGTGCCTCCGGCCCGGGAGCCACGAGACAAGAGACCCAGTACTTC. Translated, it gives CASGPGATRQETQYF.

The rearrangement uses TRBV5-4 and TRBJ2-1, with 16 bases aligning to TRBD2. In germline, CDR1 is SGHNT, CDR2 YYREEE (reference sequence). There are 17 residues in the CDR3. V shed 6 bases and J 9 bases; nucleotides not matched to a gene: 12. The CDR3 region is CASNPGGTSGGAGEQFF. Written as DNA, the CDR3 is TGTGCCAGCAACCCTGGGGGGACTAGCGGGGGGGCAGGTGAGCAGTTCTTC.

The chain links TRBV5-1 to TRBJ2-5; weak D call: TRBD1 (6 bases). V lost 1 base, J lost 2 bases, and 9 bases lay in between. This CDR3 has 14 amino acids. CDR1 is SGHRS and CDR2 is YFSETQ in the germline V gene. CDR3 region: CASSLTGNQETQYF. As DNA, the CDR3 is TGCGCCAGCAGCTTGACAGGGAATCAAGAGACCCAGTACTTC.

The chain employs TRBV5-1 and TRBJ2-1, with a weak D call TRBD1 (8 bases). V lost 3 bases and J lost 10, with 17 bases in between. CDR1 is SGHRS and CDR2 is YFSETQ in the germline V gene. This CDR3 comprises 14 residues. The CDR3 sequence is CASSWGGQDPEQFF. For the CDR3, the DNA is TGCGCCAGCAGCTGGGGGGGACAGGACCCGGAGCAGTTCTTC. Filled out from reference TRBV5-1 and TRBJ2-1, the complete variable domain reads KAGVTQTPRYLIKTRGQQVTLSCSPISGHRSVSWYQQTPGQGLQFLFEYFSETQRNKGNFPGRFSGRQFSNSRSEMNVSTLELGDSALYLCASSWGGQDPEQFFGPGTRLTVL.

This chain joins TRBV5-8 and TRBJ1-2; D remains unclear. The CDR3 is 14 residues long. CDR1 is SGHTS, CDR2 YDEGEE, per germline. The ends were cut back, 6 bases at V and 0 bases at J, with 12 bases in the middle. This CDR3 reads CASIGELSNYGYTF. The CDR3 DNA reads TGTGCCAGCATCGGGGAACTCTCTAACTATGGCTACACCTTC.

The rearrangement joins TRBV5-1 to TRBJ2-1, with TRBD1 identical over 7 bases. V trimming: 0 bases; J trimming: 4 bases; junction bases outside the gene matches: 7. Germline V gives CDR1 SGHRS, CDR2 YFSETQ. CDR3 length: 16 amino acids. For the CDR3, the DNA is TGCGCCAGCAGCTTGGCGGGACAGCCTTCGTACAATGAGCAGTTCTTC. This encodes CASSLAGQPSYNEQFF.

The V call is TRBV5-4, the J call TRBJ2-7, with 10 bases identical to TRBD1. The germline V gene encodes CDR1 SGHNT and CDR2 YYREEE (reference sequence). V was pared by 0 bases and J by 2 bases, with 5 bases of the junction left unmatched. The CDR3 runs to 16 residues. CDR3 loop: CASSLAPGQGTYEQYV. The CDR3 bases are TGTGCCAGCAGCTTGGCGCCGGGACAGGGGACCTACGAGCAGTACGTC.

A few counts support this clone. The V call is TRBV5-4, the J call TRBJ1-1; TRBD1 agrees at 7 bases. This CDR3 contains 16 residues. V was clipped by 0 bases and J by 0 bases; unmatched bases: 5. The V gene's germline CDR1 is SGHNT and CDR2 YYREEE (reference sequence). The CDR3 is CASSLGQGRMNTEAFF. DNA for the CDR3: TGTGCCAGCAGCTTGGGACAGGGACGGATGAACACTGAAGCTTTCTTT.

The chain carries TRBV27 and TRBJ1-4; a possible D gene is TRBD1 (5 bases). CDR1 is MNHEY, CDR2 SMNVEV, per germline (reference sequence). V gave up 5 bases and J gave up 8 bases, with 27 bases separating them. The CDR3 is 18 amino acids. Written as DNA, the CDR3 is TGTGCCAGCAGTCTGAAAAAATGGGGCAGGGAAGCGGGGGAAAAACTGTTTTTT. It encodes CASSLKKWGREAGEKLFF.

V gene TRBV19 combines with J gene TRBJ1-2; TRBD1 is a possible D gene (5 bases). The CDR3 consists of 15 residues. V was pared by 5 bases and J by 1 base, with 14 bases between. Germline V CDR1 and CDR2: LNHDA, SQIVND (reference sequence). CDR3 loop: CASSGGSQGNYGYTF. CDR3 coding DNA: TGTGCCAGTAGTGGAGGGTCCCAGGGTAACTATGGCTACACCTTC.

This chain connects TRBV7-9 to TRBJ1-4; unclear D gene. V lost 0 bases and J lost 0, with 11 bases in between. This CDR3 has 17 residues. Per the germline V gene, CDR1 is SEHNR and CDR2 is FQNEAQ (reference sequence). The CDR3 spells CASSLALSGTTNEKLFF. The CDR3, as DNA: TGTGCCAGCAGCTTAGCGCTGTCGGGAACAACTAATGAAAAACTGTTTTTT.

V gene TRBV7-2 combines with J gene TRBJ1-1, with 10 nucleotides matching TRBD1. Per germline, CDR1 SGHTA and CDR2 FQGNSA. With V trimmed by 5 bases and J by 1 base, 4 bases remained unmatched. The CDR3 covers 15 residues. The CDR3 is CASSQRQGANTEAFF. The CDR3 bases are TGTGCCAGCAGCCAACGACAGGGGGCGAACACTGAAGCTTTCTTT.

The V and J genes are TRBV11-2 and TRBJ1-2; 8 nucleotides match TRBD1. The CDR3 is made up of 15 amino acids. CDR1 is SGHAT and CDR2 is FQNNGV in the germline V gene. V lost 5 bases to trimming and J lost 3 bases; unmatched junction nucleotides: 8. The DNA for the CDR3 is TGTGCCAGCAGCGTTCGGACAGGGCCCGACTATGGCTACACCTTC. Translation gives CASSVRTGPDYGYTF.

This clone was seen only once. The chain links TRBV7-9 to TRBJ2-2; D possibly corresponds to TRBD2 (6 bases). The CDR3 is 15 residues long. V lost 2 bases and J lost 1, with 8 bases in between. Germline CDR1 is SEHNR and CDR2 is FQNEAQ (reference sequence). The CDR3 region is CASSLREVNTGELFF. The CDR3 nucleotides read TGTGCCAGCAGCTTAAGGGAGGTGAACACCGGGGAGCTGTTTTTT.

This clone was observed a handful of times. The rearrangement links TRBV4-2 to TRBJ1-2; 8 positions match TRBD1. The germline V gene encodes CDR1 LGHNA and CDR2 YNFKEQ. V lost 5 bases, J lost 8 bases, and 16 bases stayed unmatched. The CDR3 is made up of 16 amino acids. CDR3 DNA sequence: TGTGCCAGCAGCGTGAACCCCCGGGGACAGGAGGGCGGCTACACCTTC. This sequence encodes CASSVNPRGQEGGYTF.

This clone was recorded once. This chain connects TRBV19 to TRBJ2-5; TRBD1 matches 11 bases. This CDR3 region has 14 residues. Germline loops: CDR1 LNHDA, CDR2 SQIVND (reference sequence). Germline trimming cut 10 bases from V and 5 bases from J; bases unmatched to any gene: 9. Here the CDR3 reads CATAGQGAWETQYF. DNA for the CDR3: TGTGCCACCGCCGGACAGGGGGCTTGGGAGACCCAGTACTTC.

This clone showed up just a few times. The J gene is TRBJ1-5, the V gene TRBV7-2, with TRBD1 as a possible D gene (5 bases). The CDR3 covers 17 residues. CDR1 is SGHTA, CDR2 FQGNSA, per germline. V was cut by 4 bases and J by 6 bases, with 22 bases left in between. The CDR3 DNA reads TGTGCCAGCAGCTCCTCCGCGCAGGGTGGTCTGGGTCAGCCCCAGCATTTT. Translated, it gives CASSSSAQGGLGQPQHF.

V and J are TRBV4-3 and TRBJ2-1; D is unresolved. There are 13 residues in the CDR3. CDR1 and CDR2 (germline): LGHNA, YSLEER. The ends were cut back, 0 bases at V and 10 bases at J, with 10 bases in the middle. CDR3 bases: TGCGCCAGCAGCCAAGAAGGAGTGTTGGAGCAGTTCTTC. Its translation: CASSQEGVLEQFF.